The entry below describes one TCR beta chain. Its target is unknown. The sample is drawn from a study of OX40 agonist ivuxolimab in advanced cancers. Study-level information: Patients were treated with ivuxolimab, an agonistic anti-OX40 (CD134) antibody. Dose-escalation patients were diagnosed with hepatocellular carcinoma, melanoma, renal cell cancer or head and neck cancer.

Study conclusions and caveats: There was clonal expansion of CD4+ and CD8+ blood T cells by week 6 at 0.1 to 3.0 mg/kg.

V shed 6 bases and J shed 7 bases, with 16 bases lying between them. Germline CDR1 is SEHNR and CDR2 is FQNEAQ (reference sequence). The CDR3 length is 13 residues. Method: immunoSEQ multiplex PCR; TCRdb's copy keeps in-frame clones and lacks some. This table has 50,000 to 70,000 clones, approximately 86% appearing once. V gene TRBV7-9 combines with J gene TRBJ2-7; perhaps TRBD1 as D (5 bases). Sequenced here: CD4+ or CD8+ T cells sorted from blood, sampled in a trial of the OX40 agonist ivuxolimab. This clonotype was obtained from an adult with an advanced solid tumor such as melanoma, head and neck, liver or kidney cancer. CDR3 coding DNA: TGTGCCAGCAGTGACAGCTCCTTGGGTGAGCAGTACTTC. Amino acid sequence: CASSDSSLGEQYF.